Following are 29 T cell receptor beta chains from one sample sequenced in a study of CD8 T cells in ankylosing spondylitis. TCRdb recomputed calls from the 5' RACE reads with MiXCR, one row per CDR3 protein. The sample lists about 240,000 distinct CDR3 sequences, roughly a quarter seen once, with more than 0.6% in the top ten. The sample comprised blood, either unsorted or a sorted T cell fraction (not recorded which). The receptor set was obtained from a male donor with ankylosing spondylitis or in good health (not recorded which).

The chain uses TRBV20-1 and TRBJ2-3; D is possibly TRBD1 or TRBD2 (6 bases each). Germline V gene sequence: CDR1 DFQATT, CDR2 SNEGSKA (reference sequence). With 6 bases removed from V and 4 bases from J, the gap between germline ends came to 20 bases. This CDR3 is 15 amino acids long. The CDR3 spells CSAPRGQGLADTQYF. CDR3 nucleotides: TGCAGTGCCCCACGGGGGCAGGGGCTGGCAGATACGCAGTATTTT.

In the case of this clonotype: The junction does not match germline at one end; this may be a read error. The chain links TRBV12-3 or TRBV12-4 to TRBJ2-3; no definite D call. CDR3 length: 18 amino acids. The CDR3 bases are TGTACCAGCAGTTCTAAACCCCCTCCCCTAATAAGCACAGATACGCAGTATTTT. As protein: CTSSSKPPPLISTDTQYF.

This clonotype was picked up a small number of times. The chain couples TRBV6-5 to TRBJ2-7; D is perhaps TRBD2 (6 bases). The germline gives CDR1 MNHEY, CDR2 SVGAGI. V lost 7 bases to trimming and J lost 9 bases, with 13 bases between them. The CDR3 runs to 11 residues. In nucleotides, the CDR3 is TGTGCCAGCACCGGAGGGAAAAGGCAGTACTTC. Protein: CASTGGKRQYF.

V usage is TRBV6-5 and J usage is TRBJ1-6, with D unclear. The CDR3 spans 15 residues. In germline, CDR1 is MNHEY, CDR2 SVGAGI. The ends were cut back, 0 bases at V and 8 bases at J, with 11 bases in the middle. The CDR3 spells CASSYSTVNYSPLHF. The CDR3 region has the DNA TGTGCCAGCAGTTACTCCACAGTTAACTATTCACCCCTCCACTTT.

Here the CDR3 reads CASSPRGTDSYEQYF. DNA for the CDR3: TGCGCCAGCAGCCCCCGGGGGACGGACTCCTACGAGCAGTACTTC. This chain joins TRBV5-1 and TRBJ2-7, with D possibly TRBD2 on 6 matching bases. V was trimmed by 4 bases and J by 0 bases, leaving 14 bases between them. Germline CDR1 reads SGHRS; CDR2 reads YFSETQ. There are 15 residues in the CDR3.

This clonotype was picked up many times. V usage is TRBV6-2 or TRBV6-3 and J usage is TRBJ2-7, with 9 bases identical to TRBD2. V trimming: 7 bases; J trimming: 0 bases; junction bases outside the gene matches: 13. Germline CDR1 is MNHEY and CDR2 is SVGEGT. CDR3 length equals 17 residues. This chain's CDR3 is CASKRAGGLKSSYEQYF. CDR3 bases: TGTGCCAGCAAGAGGGCGGGGGGGCTGAAGAGCTCCTACGAGCAGTACTTC.

This clonotype was seen a few times. The chain has TRBV20-1 and TRBJ2-3, with D tentatively TRBD1 or TRBD2 (5 bases each). Germline CDR1 reads DFQATT; CDR2 reads SNEGSKA (reference sequence). Trimming removed 3 bases from V and 3 bases from J, with 10 bases in between. This CDR3 contains 13 residues. CDR3 nucleotides: TGCAGTGCTAGTCGGGGCTGGACAGATACGCAGTATTTT. Translating gives CSASRGWTDTQYF.

In this sample, this clonotype turned up a few times. V is TRBV7-9 and J is TRBJ1-1, with D uncertain. V was trimmed by 4 bases and J by 1 base, leaving 7 bases between them. The CDR3 is 13 residues long. Germline-derived CDR1 and CDR2 are SEHNR and FQNEAQ (reference sequence). CDR3 coding DNA: TGTGCCAGCAGCTCGACAAGGAACACTGAAGCTTTCTTT. The encoded protein is CASSSTRNTEAFF.

This clonotype has a handful of counts. The chain employs TRBV6-1 and TRBJ2-2; D not certain. Germline CDR1 reads MNHNS; CDR2 reads SASEGT. The V end lost 8 bases, the J end lost 0 bases, and 10 bases lay between the germline ends. CDR3 length equals 14 residues. For the CDR3, the DNA is TGTGCCAGCGTCGATATCGCGAACACCGGGGAGCTGTTTTTT. The encoded protein is CASVDIANTGELFF.

This clonotype was detected ten times or more. CDR3 DNA: TGTGCCAGCACCTCGGGACAGGGTTATGGCTACACCTTC. It is translated as CASTSGQGYGYTF. The V call is TRBV12-3 or TRBV12-4, the J call TRBJ1-2; 9 nucleotides match TRBD1. CDR3 length equals 13 residues. After removal of 7 bases from V and 5 bases from J, the junction contained 5 bases not matched to a gene.

Only a few counts were recorded for this clonotype. The chain employs TRBV12-3 or TRBV12-4 and TRBJ2-7; 10 nucleotides match TRBD1. With V trimmed by 8 bases and J by 1 base, 2 bases remained unmatched. This CDR3 has 13 amino acids. CDR3 DNA sequence: TGTGCCAGCCGGACAGGGGGATCCTACGAGCAGTACTTC. Translation gives CASRTGGSYEQYF.

This clonotype was observed many times. The J gene is TRBJ2-3, the V gene TRBV6-2 or TRBV6-3; the match to TRBD2 covers 12 bases. CDR1 and CDR2 (germline): MNHEY, SVGEGT. The CDR3 sequence is 16 residues long. V was clipped by 6 bases and J by 6 bases; unmatched bases: 10. CDR3 amino acids: CASRYPSGGAGDTQYF. CDR3 DNA: TGTGCCAGCAGATATCCTAGCGGGGGGGCCGGGGATACGCAGTATTTT.

The chain combines TRBV11-2 with TRBJ2-4; D gene uncertain. Germline V gene sequence: CDR1 SGHAT, CDR2 FQNNGV. The CDR3 spans 13 residues. Trimming pared 4 bases from V and 5 bases from J, leaving 9 bases between. CDR3 protein: CASSSLAQNIQYF. The CDR3 bases are TGTGCCAGCAGCTCCCTCGCCCAAAACATTCAGTACTTC.

At least ten counts were recorded for this clonotype. V and J are TRBV5-4 and TRBJ2-1, with D perhaps matching TRBD1 (6 bases). This CDR3 contains 14 residues. Germline-derived CDR1 and CDR2 are SGHNT and YYREEE (reference sequence). Trimming took 4 bases from V and 4 from J, leaving 12 bases between them. The DNA of the CDR3 is TGTGCCAGCAGCCGGCCAGGGGCATACAATGAGCAGTTCTTC. This sequence encodes CASSRPGAYNEQFF.

V usage is TRBV20-1 and J usage is TRBJ2-7, with D unclear. Per the germline V gene, CDR1 is DFQATT and CDR2 is SNEGSKA (reference sequence). The CDR3 has 14 residues. The V and J ends lost 4 bases and 0 bases respectively, with 13 bases between them. CDR3 amino acids: CSAISLPSSYEQYF. The CDR3 bases are TGCAGTGCTATAAGTCTACCGAGCTCCTACGAGCAGTACTTC.

In this sample, this clonotype turned up many times. This sequence joins TRBV6-1 and TRBJ1-4; D is unclear. The germline gives CDR1 MNHNS, CDR2 SASEGT. Trimming removed 6 bases from V and 8 bases from J, with 16 bases in between. CDR3 length: 14 residues. CDR3 sequence reads: CASSSDGRIEKLFF. The CDR3 region has the DNA TGTGCCAGCAGCTCCGACGGAAGGATCGAAAAACTGTTTTTT.

V is TRBV20-1 and J is TRBJ1-6, with no clear D. The CDR3 has 13 residues. Germline CDR1 reads DFQATT; CDR2 reads SNEGSKA (reference sequence). Trimming took off 0 bases at V and 14 bases at J, with 14 bases between the two ends. CDR3 sequence (DNA): TGCAGTGCTAGAGATCGGGGTGCTTTTGCCCTCCACTTT. This sequence encodes CSARDRGAFALHF.

This chain links TRBV20-1 with TRBJ2-1; D is possibly TRBD2 (5 bases). Trimming stripped 6 bases from V and 0 bases from J, with 18 bases between. The CDR3 is made up of 16 amino acids. CDR1 is DFQATT and CDR2 is SNEGSKA in the germline V gene (reference sequence). CDR3 coding DNA: TGCAGTGCCCTTCTGATGGCGGGCGGCTCCTACAATGAGCAGTTCTTC. Its translation: CSALLMAGGSYNEQFF.

The V and J genes are TRBV7-6 and TRBJ2-2, with 8 bases fitting TRBD2. V lost 3 bases to trimming and J lost 0 bases; unmatched junction nucleotides: 3. The CDR3 has 16 residues. The germline gives CDR1 SGHVS, CDR2 FNYEAQ. The chain's CDR3 is CASSFGGATNTGELFF. CDR3 nucleotide sequence: TGTGCCAGCAGCTTCGGGGGGGCCACGAACACCGGGGAGCTGTTTTTT.

This clonotype occurred many times. The chain joins TRBV10-3 to TRBJ2-1; D may correspond to TRBD1 or TRBD2 (6 bases each). CDR3 length equals 15 residues. Germline V gene data show CDR1 as ENHRY and CDR2 as SYGVKD. V lost 4 bases, J lost 5 bases, and 15 bases lay in between. This CDR3 is CAISGPTGGDNEQFF. The DNA for the CDR3 is TGTGCCATCAGTGGGCCGACAGGAGGGGACAATGAGCAGTTCTTC.

This clonotype has more than one count but fewer than ten. V and J are TRBV20-1 and TRBJ2-3; 10 bases align to TRBD2. The CDR3 extends over 14 amino acids. Germline-derived CDR1 and CDR2 are DFQATT and SNEGSKA (reference sequence). J was trimmed by 1 base and V by 6 bases; bases with no gene match: 4. The CDR3, as DNA: TGCAGTGCGCAGCGGGGGGGGGGCACAGATACGCAGTATTTT. Residues: CSAQRGGGTDTQYF.

This chain connects TRBV12-3 or TRBV12-4 to TRBJ2-5, with 8 nucleotides matching TRBD2. Losses at the gene ends were 4 bases for V and 4 bases for J; bases not matched to a gene: 11. The CDR3 runs 16 residues. This CDR3 is CASSSGTRSYRETQYF. Written as DNA, the CDR3 is TGTGCCAGCAGTTCCGGGACTAGATCATACCGAGAGACCCAGTACTTC.

The genes are TRBV20-1 and TRBJ2-5; D gene unclear. The germline V gene encodes CDR1 DFQATT and CDR2 SNEGSKA (reference sequence). Trimming shortened V by 1 base and J by 4 bases, and 13 bases separated the two germline ends. The CDR3 extends over 14 amino acids. CDR3 protein: CSARVNTDGETQYF. The DNA for the CDR3 is TGCAGTGCTAGAGTAAATACTGACGGAGAGACCCAGTACTTC.

This clonotype occurred a few times. This chain links TRBV27 with TRBJ2-1, with TRBD1 identical over 8 bases. Trimming at V came to 5 bases and at J to 9 bases, leaving 6 bases not matched to a gene. CDR1 and CDR2 from the germline V gene are MNHEY and SMNVEV (reference sequence). CDR3 length: 13 residues. The DNA for the CDR3 is TGTGCCAGCAGTCGTCGCAGGGGGCTTGAGCAGTTCTTC. Translation: CASSRRRGLEQFF.

The chain is built from TRBV20-1 and TRBJ2-5; TRBD2 agrees at 13 bases. The CDR3 is 15 amino acids. CDR1 and CDR2 from the germline V gene are DFQATT and SNEGSKA (reference sequence). Losses at the gene ends were 2 bases for V and 2 bases for J; bases not matched to a gene: 2. CDR3 DNA: TGCAGTGCTAGATCGGGACTAGCGGGACAAGAGACCCAGTACTTC. This gives the protein CSARSGLAGQETQYF.

The V call is TRBV9, the J call TRBJ2-3; perhaps TRBD1 as D (5 bases). The CDR3 loop spans 13 amino acids. Trimming removed 7 bases at V and 2 bases at J, with 11 bases between. Germline V CDR1 and CDR2: SGDLS, YYNGEE. This CDR3 reads CASQDRPTDTQYF. In nucleotides, the CDR3 is TGTGCCAGCCAAGACAGACCCACAGATACGCAGTATTTT.

This clonotype has just a few counts. J is TRBJ2-7 and V is TRBV6-5; D is perhaps TRBD2 (6 bases). The germline CDR1 and CDR2 sequences are MNHEY and SVGAGI. V was trimmed by 2 bases and J by 6 bases, leaving 14 bases between them. This CDR3 is 14 amino acids long. The CDR3: CASSYHLLAGEQYF. In DNA, the CDR3 is TGTGCCAGCAGTTACCACCTACTAGCCGGCGAGCAGTACTTC.

The table lists this clonotype with many counts. The chain links TRBV20-1 to TRBJ1-1; the D is unclear. Germline-derived CDR1 and CDR2 are DFQATT and SNEGSKA (reference sequence). Trimming stripped 1 base from V and 4 bases from J, with 10 bases between. CDR3 length: 13 amino acids. The CDR3 nucleotides read TGCAGTGCTAGAGGTTGGGTAGGCACTGAAGCTTTCTTT. Protein sequence: CSARGWVGTEAFF.

In its sample, this clonotype was seen a few times. The rearrangement links TRBV15 to TRBJ2-3; a weak D match, TRBD1 (6 bases). Per the germline V gene, CDR1 is LNHNV and CDR2 is YYDKDF (reference sequence). The V and J ends lost 3 bases and 5 bases respectively, with 18 bases between them. This CDR3 has 16 amino acids. The CDR3 spells CATSRGDTGYGDTQYF. The CDR3 coding sequence is TGTGCCACCAGCAGGGGGGACACCGGTTATGGAGATACGCAGTATTTT.